The rows below give T cell receptor beta chains drawn from one sample of a study of technical replicates of blood from a handful of donors. Profiled with immunoSEQ multiplex PCR; TCRdb holds only in-frame clones, not every one. The data contain 65,000 to 95,000 clones, about 89% of them seen just once; the ten biggest clones take up roughly 0.27%. Sequencing used T cells isolated from PBMCs. The origin of the receptors is a human donor in good health. CDR3s include the opening cysteine and the closing phenylalanine or tryptophan. A D gene is named only where the DNA matches it firmly. Clone size is shown for a subset of rows, as once, few, many or a class of expanded clone.

V gene	J gene	D gene	clone size	CDR3 DNA	CDR3 protein
TRBV7-8	TRBJ2-3	TRBD2	NA	TGTGCCAGCAGCTTAGACTACCTTTCTGGACTAGCGGGCGAGGTGGATACGCAGTATTTT	CASSLDYLSGLAGEVDTQYF
TRBV29-1	TRBJ1-1	NA	NA	TGCAGCGTCGTACAGGGTTTGAGGAACACTGAAGCTTTCTTT	CSVVQGLRNTEAFF
TRBV7-9	TRBJ2-1	NA	NA	TGTGCCAGCAGCTCCCCCAGGAACCGCCTTGGGAATGAGCAGTTCTTC	CASSSPRNRLGNEQFF
TRBV29-1	TRBJ2-1	NA	NA	TGCAGCGGCCAGTTGACGGGCAATGAGCAGTTCTTC	CSGQLTGNEQFF
TRBV28	TRBJ2-7	TRBD1	NA	TGTGCCAGCAGTTTAGGAACAGGGGTCTCAGCCTACGAGCAGTACTTC	CASSLGTGVSAYEQYF
TRBV5-1	TRBJ1-5	TRBD1	once	TGCGCCAGCAGCCCGGGACAGGGCACTCAGCCCCAGCATTTT	CASSPGQGTQPQHF
TRBV9	TRBJ2-1	TRBD2	NA	TGTGCCAGCAGCGCTGGGACTAGCGGTTACAATGAGCAGTTCTTC	CASSAGTSGYNEQFF
TRBV4-1	TRBJ2-2	TRBD2	NA	TGCGCCAGCAGCCACCCAAGGGAGGGCTCGCGTATAACCGGGGAGCTGTTTTTT	CASSHPREGSRITGELFF
TRBV4-1	TRBJ2-2	TRBD2	NA	TGCGCCAGCAGCCAAGCAAGGAGGACTAGCTCCGGGGAGCTGTTTTTT	CASSQARRTSSGELFF
TRBV28	TRBJ2-3	NA	NA	TGTGCCAGCAGTGACAGAAGCACAGATACGCAGTATTTT	CASSDRSTDTQYF
TRBV10-3	TRBJ1-4	NA	NA	TGTGCCATCAGTGTTGGGGACAATCCCGAAAAACTGTTTTTT	CAISVGDNPEKLFF
TRBV9	TRBJ2-7	NA	NA	TGTGCCAGCAGCGTAAACGGACAGTCCTACGAGCAGTACTTC	CASSVNGQSYEQYF
TRBV7-9	TRBJ1-2	TRBD1	few	TGTGCCAGCAGCTACAGGGGATGGTATGGCTACACCTTC	CASSYRGWYGYTF
TRBV28	TRBJ2-7	NA	NA	TGTGCCAGCAGTTACCCAGGCGGGTACCCCTACGAGCAGTACTTC	CASSYPGGYPYEQYF
TRBV7-3	TRBJ1-2	NA	once	TGTGCCAGCAGCTTAGGCCCCGACAGGAGATATGGCTACACCTTC	CASSLGPDRRYGYTF
TRBV6-5	TRBJ1-6	NA	NA	TGTGCCAGCGGGCTGAGTCCGGAGGGCTATTCACCCCTCCACTTT	CASGLSPEGYSPLHF
TRBV7-9	TRBJ1-1	TRBD1	NA	TGTGCCAGCAGTTCGCCGGCGCGACAGGGCACTGAAGCTTTCTTT	CASSSPARQGTEAFF
TRBV7-9	TRBJ2-5	NA	NA	TGTGCCAGCAGCTTAGCGTCGGCAGGGAGGCAGACCCAGTACTTC	CASSLASAGRQTQYF
TRBV9	TRBJ1-1	NA	once	TGTGCCAGCAGCCCCCGGAGCAGCCTGGACACTGAAGCTTTCTTT	CASSPRSSLDTEAFF
TRBV5-4	TRBJ1-1	TRBD1	NA	TGTGCCAGCAGCTGGACAGGGGGTGGGTACACTGAAGCTTTCTTT	CASSWTGGGYTEAFF
TRBV6-5	TRBJ2-1	NA	NA	TGTGCCAGCAGTTACTCGACCGGAGGGGAGCAGTTCTTC	CASSYSTGGEQFF
TRBV18	TRBJ1-5	NA	NA	TGTGCCAGCTCTACAGGACCTCCTGGGCAGCCCCAGCATTTT	CASSTGPPGQPQHF
TRBV23-1	TRBJ2-7	TRBD1	few	TGCGCCAGCAGCTTCACAGGGGGCGGGTACGAGCAGTACTTC	CASSFTGGGYEQYF
TRBV5-1	TRBJ1-2	TRBD1	NA	TGCGCCAGCAGCAACAGGGGGCGGCTGTCCTATGGCTACACCTTC	CASSNRGRLSYGYTF
TRBV5-1	TRBJ2-5	NA	NA	TGCGCCAGCAGCTGGCAGGAGGCGCAAGAGACCCAGTACTTC	CASSWQEAQETQYF
TRBV4-2	TRBJ2-2	NA	few	TGTGCCAGCAGCCAAATGACAAGTACCGGGGAGCTGTTTTTT	CASSQMTSTGELFF
TRBV7-9	TRBJ2-7	NA	once	TGTGCCAGCAGCTCCTACCGCCCGGGGCCCCGGAGGGACTCCTACGAGCAGTACTTC	CASSSYRPGPRRDSYEQYF
TRBV4-2	TRBJ2-1	TRBD2	NA	TGTGCCAGCAGCCGGGAAGTACTAGCGCCTGCCTACAATGAGCAGTTCTTC	CASSREVLAPAYNEQFF
TRBV2	TRBJ1-2	TRBD1	NA	TGTGCCAGCAGAGGTACAGGGGTCGATGGCTACACCTTC	CASRGTGVDGYTF
TRBV4-1	TRBJ2-3	NA	NA	TGCGCCAGCAGCCCCAGATGGGGGCGCGGGACAGATACGCAGTATTTT	CASSPRWGRGTDTQYF
TRBV5-1	TRBJ2-1	TRBD1	NA	TGCGCCAGCAGCATTGCAGGGGGCTCCTACAATGAGCAGTTCTTC	CASSIAGGSYNEQFF
TRBV7-9	TRBJ1-1	NA	NA	TGTGCCAGCAGCAGCCGGGAGCAGAACACTGAAGCTTTCTTT	CASSSREQNTEAFF
TRBV14	TRBJ2-7	TRBD1	NA	TGTGCCAGCAGCCATACAGGGGGCTCAACCAGTTCCTACGAGCAGTACTTC	CASSHTGGSTSSYEQYF
TRBV7-2	TRBJ1-1	NA	NA	TGTGCCAGCAGCTTAGTCTACGGGGACATGAACACTGAAGCTTTCTTT	CASSLVYGDMNTEAFF
TRBV7-9	TRBJ2-7	TRBD1	NA	TGTGCCAGCAGCTTAGAAGGGTCAGGTGGGACAGCCCTACGAGGGCAGTACTTC	CASSLEGSGGTALRGQYF
TRBV27	TRBJ2-7	NA	NA	TGTGCCAGCAGTTTAGGCGACACTTCCTACGAGCAGTACTTC	CASSLGDTSYEQYF
TRBV27	TRBJ2-7	NA	NA	TGTGCCAGCAGTTTGGGGGGTGCGGTGACCTACGAGCAGTACTTC	CASSLGGAVTYEQYF
TRBV6-5	TRBJ1-4	TRBD1	NA	TGTGCCAGCAGTTACCGGACAGGGACGCGTGATGAAAAACTGTTTTTT	CASSYRTGTRDEKLFF
TRBV7-7	TRBJ2-2	TRBD1	NA	TGTGCCAGCAGCCGACAGGGACCTAACACCGGGGAGCTGTTTTTT	CASSRQGPNTGELFF